This TCR beta chain appears in the sequencing data of a study of T cell clonotyping in hematopoietic cell transplantation. Data came from immunoSEQ multiplex PCR; TCRdb stores just in-frame clones and leaves some out. The repertoire has under 6,000 clones, around 94% of them found once; the top ten carry roughly 6%. Regarding the study as a whole: After transplant, recipient diversity fell while pathologically expanded clonotypes grew through day 180. Cells were unsorted, so CD4 and CD8 contributions were not separated. Graft donor and pretransplant recipient Inverse Simpson Index values predicted broader posttransplant TCR diversity.

Of note for this clone: The target antigen is unknown.

Trimming removed 0 bases from V and 5 bases from J, with 15 bases in between. The CDR3 loop spans 15 amino acids. CDR1 is SGHRS, CDR2 YFSETQ, per germline. The gene calls are TRBV5-1 and TRBJ2-7, with a weak D call TRBD1 (8 bases). This TCR came from a male patient aged 60-69 years who had an allogeneic stem cell transplant from a related donor, so the T cells may come from the graft donor. Some clones in this sample may be carry-over from other donors' samples. This specimen consisted of PBMCs, obtained 180 days after allogeneic stem cell transplant. CDR3 in amino acids: CASSLGTGRDDEQYF. CDR3 nucleotides: TGCGCCAGCAGCTTGGGGACAGGGAGGGATGACGAGCAGTACTTC.